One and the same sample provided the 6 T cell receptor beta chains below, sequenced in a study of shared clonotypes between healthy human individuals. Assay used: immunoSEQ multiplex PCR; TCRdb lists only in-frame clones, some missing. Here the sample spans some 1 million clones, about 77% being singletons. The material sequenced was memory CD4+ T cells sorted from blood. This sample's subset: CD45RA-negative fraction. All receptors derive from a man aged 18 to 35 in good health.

CDR3 DNA: TGTGCCAGCAGCTTAAACCCTAGCGGGAGGAGTGGAAATGAGCAGTTCTTC. It is translated as CASSLNPSGRSGNEQFF. The chain uses TRBV11-2 and TRBJ2-1; the match to TRBD2 covers 11 bases. V lost 2 bases to trimming and J lost 7 bases; unmatched junction nucleotides: 10. The CDR3 has 17 residues. Germline V gives CDR1 SGHAT, CDR2 FQNNGV. The full variable domain, its missing parts supplied by reference TRBV11-2 and TRBJ2-1, is EAGVAQSPRYKIIEKRQSVAFWCNPISGHATLYWYQQILGQGPKLLIQFQNNGVVDDSQLPKDRFSAERLKGVDSTLKIQPAKLEDSAVYLCASSLNPSGRSGNEQFFGPGTRLTVL.

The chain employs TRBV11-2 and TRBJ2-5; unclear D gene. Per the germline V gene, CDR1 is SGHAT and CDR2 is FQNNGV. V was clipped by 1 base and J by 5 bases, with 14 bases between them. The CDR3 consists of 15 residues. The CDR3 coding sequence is TGTGCCAGCAGCTTAGGTACGAGGCCCGCGGAGACCCAGTACTTC. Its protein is CASSLGTRPAETQYF.

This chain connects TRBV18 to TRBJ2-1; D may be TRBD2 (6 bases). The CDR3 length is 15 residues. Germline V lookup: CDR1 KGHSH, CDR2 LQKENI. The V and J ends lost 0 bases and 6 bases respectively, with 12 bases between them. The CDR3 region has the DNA TGTGCCAGCTCACCACCAGTGACTAGGACCAATGAGCAGTTCTTC. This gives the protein CASSPPVTRTNEQFF.

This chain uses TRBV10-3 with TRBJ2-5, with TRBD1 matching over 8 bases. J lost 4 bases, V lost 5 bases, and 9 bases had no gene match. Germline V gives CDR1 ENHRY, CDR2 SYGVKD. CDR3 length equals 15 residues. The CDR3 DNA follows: TGTGCCATCAGTTGGCGGCAGGGGGCCGGAGAGACCCAGTACTTC. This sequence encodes CAISWRQGAGETQYF.

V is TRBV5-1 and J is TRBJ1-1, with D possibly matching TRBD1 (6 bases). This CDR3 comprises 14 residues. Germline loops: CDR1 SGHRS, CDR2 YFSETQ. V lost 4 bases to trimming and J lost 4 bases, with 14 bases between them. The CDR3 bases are TGCGCCAGCAGCAGTGACCTAGGGGGCACTGAAGCTTTCTTT. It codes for CASSSDLGGTEAFF.

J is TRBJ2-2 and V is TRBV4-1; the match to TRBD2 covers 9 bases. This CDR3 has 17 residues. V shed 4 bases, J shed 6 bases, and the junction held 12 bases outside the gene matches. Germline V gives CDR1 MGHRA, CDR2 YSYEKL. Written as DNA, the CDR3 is TGCGCCAGCAGCCTCGGACTAGCGAGATCCCTAGCCGGGGAGCTGTTTTTT. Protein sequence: CASSLGLARSLAGELFF.